The 14 T cell receptor beta chains below come from one sample, sequenced in a study of blood T cell repertoires in COVID-19 (dated by TCRdb to the early 2020s). Libraries were made using the immunoSEQ multiplex PCR assay. The table comes from immuneACCESS by way of TCRdb, which keeps in-frame sequences with V and J called. Part of the clones is missing from these tables; in studies checked, under half for an unresolved V gene and the rest for unknown reasons. The sample has some 70,000 clones on record, roughly 80% of them singletons. Under 15% of the sample rests with the top ten. Sequencing was performed on peripheral blood. The receptor source for this set is a man in his fifties or sixties with COVID-19, enrolled during active disease.

This clone was observed a few times. The rearrangement links TRBV6-1 to TRBJ2-7; TRBD1 aligns across 12 bases. Losses at the gene ends were 4 bases for V and 7 bases for J; bases not matched to a gene: 11. The germline V gene encodes CDR1 MNHNS and CDR2 SASEGT. This CDR3 spans 16 amino acids. The CDR3 DNA reads as TGTGCCAGCAGTGGATTACCGGGACAGGGGGCTCAGGAGCAGTACTTC. Residues: CASSGLPGQGAQEQYF.

The chain carries TRBV27 and TRBJ2-1, with 14 bases aligning to TRBD2. V was clipped by 3 bases and J by 6 bases; unmatched bases: 1. This CDR3 comprises 15 residues. Per the germline V gene, CDR1 is MNHEY and CDR2 is SMNVEV (reference sequence). CDR3 region: CASSLGLAGVNEQFF. CDR3 sequence (DNA): TGTGCCAGCAGTTTGGGACTAGCGGGAGTCAATGAGCAGTTCTTC.

The chain carries TRBV19 and TRBJ1-4, with 7 bases identical to TRBD1. The CDR3 is made up of 15 amino acids. The germline V gene has CDR1 LNHDA and CDR2 SQIVND (reference sequence). V shed 11 bases, J shed 4 bases, and the junction held 13 bases outside the gene matches. The CDR3 here is CAGGGMGQINEKLFF. The CDR3 coding sequence is TGTGCCGGTGGGGGGATGGGACAGATTAATGAAAAACTGTTTTTT.

The chain joins TRBV7-2 to TRBJ1-2, with TRBD1 matching 9 bases. J was trimmed by 8 bases and V by 1 base; bases with no gene match: 2. CDR1 and CDR2 (germline): SGHTA, FQGNSA. This CDR3 has 13 amino acids. The CDR3 sequence: CASSLDRGRGYTF. The CDR3 region has the DNA TGTGCCAGCAGCTTAGACAGGGGGCGCGGCTACACCTTC.

This chain uses TRBV16 with TRBJ2-7; D unresolved. V was pared by 4 bases and J by 9 bases, with 19 bases between. The CDR3 consists of 14 residues. Per the germline V gene, CDR1 is KGHSY and CDR2 is FQNENV. In DNA form, the CDR3 reads TGTGCCAGCAGCCCCTCCTCTGGCCCCCAAGTGCAGTACTTC. This translates into CASSPSSGPQVQYF.

This clone was seen a few times. This chain uses TRBV28 with TRBJ2-4, with a weak D call TRBD1 (6 bases). The CDR3 loop spans 13 amino acids. Trimming took off 7 bases at V and 6 bases at J, with 13 bases between the two ends. Germline CDR1 is MDHEN and CDR2 is SYDVKM. The CDR3 bases are TGTGCCAGCATTTCGACAGGATTAAACATTCAGTACTTC. It specifies CASISTGLNIQYF.

The chain recombines TRBV11-2 with TRBJ2-2; D not certain. The CDR3 extends over 12 amino acids. Germline V lookup: CDR1 SGHAT, CDR2 FQNNGV. The V end lost 3 bases, the J end lost 4 bases, and 3 bases lay between the germline ends. The CDR3 loop is CASSFGTGELFF. CDR3 sequence (DNA): TGTGCCAGCAGCTTCGGCACCGGGGAGCTGTTTTTT.

The chain couples TRBV7-2 to TRBJ2-3; D is unclear. V gave up 0 bases and J gave up 1 base, with 8 bases separating them. CDR1 and CDR2 (germline): SGHTA, FQGNSA. The CDR3 totals 15 residues. CDR3 in DNA: TGTGCCAGCAGCTTAGCGCTACGTCGCACAGATACGCAGTATTTT. This encodes CASSLALRRTDTQYF.

The V gene is TRBV4-1, the J gene TRBJ2-7, with 9 positions matching TRBD1. The CDR3 loop spans 15 amino acids. The V gene end was trimmed by 4 bases and the J gene end by 9 bases; junction bases not matched to a gene: 13. Germline V gene data show CDR1 as MGHRA and CDR2 as YSYEKL. CDR3 loop: CASSPTAGQGGRQYF. The CDR3 DNA reads as TGCGCCAGCAGCCCAACGGCGGGACAGGGTGGTCGGCAGTACTTC.

V and J are TRBV19 and TRBJ2-7; D is unresolved. The CDR3 contains 14 residues. V lost 5 bases to trimming and J lost 2 bases, with 13 bases between them. Looked up from germline, CDR1 is LNHDA and CDR2 is SQIVND (reference sequence). CDR3 in DNA: TGTGCCAGTAGTTTAGGAACCGCGACCTACGAGCAGTACTTC. This codes for CASSLGTATYEQYF. Together with reference TRBV19 and TRBJ2-7, the CDR3 gives the full variable domain: DGGITQSPKYLFRKEGQNVTLSCEQNLNHDAMYWYRQDPGQGLRLIYYSQIVNDFQKGDIAEGYSVSREKKESFPLTVTSAQKNPTAFYLCASSLGTATYEQYFGPGTRLTVT.

V is TRBV4-1 and J is TRBJ2-5, with 8 bases fitting TRBD2. Germline V gene lookup returns CDR1 MGHRA and CDR2 YSYEKL. This CDR3 has 15 residues. The V gene end was trimmed by 0 bases and the J gene end by 5 bases; junction bases not matched to a gene: 5. The CDR3 here is CASSQEAGVRETQYF. The CDR3 region has the DNA TGCGCCAGCAGCCAAGAAGCGGGAGTTCGGGAGACCCAGTACTTC.

The chain combines TRBV6-5 with TRBJ2-7; D might be TRBD2 (6 bases). V was cut by 2 bases and J by 5 bases, with 13 bases left in between. In germline, CDR1 is MNHEY, CDR2 SVGAGI. This CDR3 spans 14 amino acids. This chain's CDR3 is CASSYGPGENEQYF. The CDR3 DNA reads as TGTGCCAGCAGTTACGGGCCGGGAGAGAACGAGCAGTACTTC.

Only a few counts were recorded for this clone. The rearrangement uses TRBV18 and TRBJ1-1; no clear D. V lost 2 bases to trimming and J lost 3 bases, with 7 bases between them. Germline CDR1 and CDR2: KGHSH and LQKENI. This CDR3 has 13 residues. CDR3 DNA: TGTGCCAGCTCACCATTTCCTCACACTGAAGCTTTCTTT. This sequence encodes CASSPFPHTEAFF.

The gene calls are TRBV10-3 and TRBJ2-3; D is uncertain. The CDR3 has 12 residues. Per germline, CDR1 ENHRY and CDR2 SYGVKD. The V end was cut by 8 bases, the J end by 2 bases, with 8 bases between. CDR3 sequence: CAIAQYTDTQYF. The CDR3, as DNA: TGTGCCATCGCACAGTACACAGATACGCAGTATTTT.